This T cell receptor beta chain was captured by sequencing in a study of shared clonotypes between healthy human individuals (dated by TCRdb to the early 2020s). Study-wide context: A couple of women and three men aged 18 to 49 years were included in the cohort. For each donor, three plates each were used for CD4 naive and CD4 memory, two plates were used for CD8 naive, and one plate was used for CD8 memory. To estimate repertoire size and how much clonotypes are shared between individuals, the study performed deep sequencing of blood TCR repertoires from a handful of healthy adults. Libraries were prepared and TCR repertoires were sequenced by different laboratories using diverse techniques, in order to increase sequencing depth and limit assay-specific biases. Leukapheresis yielded between about 0.85 and 9 billion PBMCs per donor.

Summary of the overall study and its limitations: The genetic and exposure-history diversity represented was limited by the small number of donors. Compared with non-shared clonotypes, the clonotypes found in all four sorted-subset donors had higher generation probabilities. Even with the large sequencing depth, rarefaction of the sorted-subset datasets indicated that sequencing was incomplete. Pairwise subsampling led to the expectation that sequencing depth would affect the degree of clonotype sharing among donors. Naive subsets generally had larger estimated clonotype richness than memory subsets did. Across four donors, approximately 4.9% of naive CD4, 3% to 4% of naive CD8, 2.3% of memory CD4, and roughly 0.4% of memory CD8 clonotypes were shared. Sampling was restricted to blood, and TCR repertoires in tissue are likely to differ from TCR repertoires in blood.

Using the deep immunoSEQ assay, multiplex PCR amplified TCR CDR3 regions from genomic DNA. Extracted genomic DNA from each cell subset was distributed evenly across all wells of several immunoSEQ 96-well plates, and each plate was treated as a replicate. For sorted subsets, 200 ng of genomic DNA, equivalent to 30,000 or so T cell genomes, went into each replicate PCR. The purified libraries were quantified using a Qubit 3.0 fluorometer, sized with a Bioanalyzer 2100, and then quantified again using the KAPA Library Quantification kit. A separate single-read 150-cycle Illumina NextSeq 550 flow cell was used to sequence each immunoSEQ 96-well plate. The authors' pipeline ran thus. Because only junctional sequences without quality scores were contained in the immunoSEQ output, filtering matching that applied to full-length reads could not be performed. To assign V/J genes and CDR3, sequences were annotated against IMGT germline references using PyIR, a Python wrapper for IgBLAST v1.9. Reads were removed for weak V/J assignments (E-value above 1e-6), missing CDR3, stop codons, out-of-frame junctions, or ambiguous translated residues. A V3J clonotype was defined by an identical inferred V gene, J gene, and CDR3 amino acid sequence. To compute the percentage overlap between repertoires, the number of shared unique clonotypes was divided by the size of the smaller repertoire. RTK rarefaction, the Chao1 estimator, and Recon v2.1 estimates of unobserved clonotypes were used to assess repertoire richness. OLGA was used to compute generation probabilities for all TCRbeta clonotypes that the gDNA method yielded from a few donors. Imported from immuneACCESS, the table was reduced by TCRdb to in-frame sequences with V and J called. These copies leave out some clones; in studies compared against another copy, an unresolved V gene accounts for under half, and the cause of the remainder is not known. The DNA was the basis for D and trimming; V, J and clone size are from that table. Counted in this sample were some 2,000,000 clones; about 94% of them appeared once. Roughly 0.13% of the sample rests with the top ten.

The donors were healthy, HIV-negative adults with no recently reported acute infections or vaccinations. All donors were Caucasian adults living in Nashville, Tennessee, USA. CD4+ T cells were enriched by magnetic negative selection, after which naive cells were positively selected on CD45RA and the negative fraction was taken as the memory subset. Blood was obtained by leukapheresis, after which PBMCs were separated by Ficoll-Histopaque density gradient centrifugation and cryopreserved in liquid nitrogen vapor phase. Purity and quantity of every magnetically sorted T cell population were checked by analytical flow cytometry. Genomic DNA was isolated from each sorted fraction and quantified by UV absorbance on a Nanodrop 2000c. Sequences SGHTA (CDR1) and FQGNSA (CDR2) are obtained from the germline V gene. Measured from the cysteine to the phenylalanine, the CDR3 is 15 residues long. The entry retains the CDR3 DNA only, 45 bases that are in frame from base 1. V loses 5 bases at its end and J loses 0 bases; junction bases beyond the gene matches: 2.

Points on this clone: This clone's antigen is unknown. No much larger clone exists at a distance of one base, and base qualities are not known.

Material: naive CD4+ T cells sorted from blood. The sample's cell subset or site, from its label and the paper: CD45RA+ positively selected. The clonotype originates from a man aged 18 to 30 in good health. This chain is built from TRBV7-2 and TRBJ1-1; 11 middle bases align to TRBD1. The CDR3 region has the sequence CASSRTGGVNTEAFF. The DNA sequence is given as TGTGCCAGCAGCCGGACAGGGGGCGTGAACACTGAAGCTTTCTTT.